A single sample is the source of the 10 T cell receptor beta chains below, sequenced in a study of T cell changes during pregnancy in multiple sclerosis. Profiling relied on immunoSEQ multiplex PCR, and the TCRdb table lists in-frame clones only, not all of them. This table has about 31,000 clones, about nine tenths appearing once. The starting material was CD8+ T cells from peripheral blood mononuclear cells, obtained in the first trimester of pregnancy. All receptors come from a female donor with multiple sclerosis, enrolled in a pregnancy study.

This chain joins TRBV10-3 and TRBJ1-2, with a possible D match to TRBD1 (5 bases). CDR3 size: 14 residues. Germline assignment: CDR1 ENHRY and CDR2 SYGVKD. V lost 6 bases and J lost 4, with 15 bases in between. The CDR3 spells CAIRKRQTRYGYTF. The CDR3, as DNA: TGTGCCATCAGAAAGAGACAGACTCGCTATGGCTACACCTTC.

This sequence joins TRBV20-1 and TRBJ2-1; D gene uncertain. The CDR3 has 11 residues. The V gene's germline CDR1 is DFQATT and CDR2 SNEGSKA (reference sequence). The V end was cut by 0 bases, the J end by 8 bases, with 5 bases between. The CDR3 coding sequence is TGCAGTGCTAGAGATGGCCATGAGCAGTTCTTC. Amino acids: CSARDGHEQFF.

The chain employs TRBV18 and TRBJ2-7, with TRBD2 identical over 10 bases. The CDR3 is 15 amino acids. V shed 10 bases and J 6 bases; nucleotides not matched to a gene: 15. CDR1 and CDR2 (germline): KGHSH, LQKENI. CDR3 nucleotides: TGTGCCACGGCCGGGGGAAGCGGGAGGGCTACCGAGCAGTACTTC. It yields the protein CATAGGSGRATEQYF.

The chain is built from TRBV7-3 and TRBJ1-2; D is possibly TRBD1 (6 bases). Trimming stripped 6 bases from V and 2 bases from J, with 10 bases between. The germline gives CDR1 SGHTA, CDR2 FQGTGA. The CDR3 is 13 amino acids. The CDR3, as DNA: TGTGCCAGCAGGCGGACAGCCAACTATGGCTACACCTTC. Translation: CASRRTANYGYTF.

This clone was recorded once. The chain uses TRBV15 and TRBJ2-7; tentative D call: TRBD2 (5 bases). V was shortened by 0 bases and J by 7 bases, with 16 bases between the two germline ends. The CDR3 is 15 residues long. Per the germline V gene, CDR1 is LNHNV and CDR2 is YYDKDF (reference sequence). The CDR3 loop is CATSREGSLSGEQYF. The DNA for the CDR3 is TGTGCCACCAGCAGAGAAGGGAGTCTTTCGGGGGAGCAGTACTTC. Filled out from reference TRBV15 and TRBJ2-7, the complete variable domain reads DAMVIQNPRYQVTQFGKPVTLSCSQTLNHNVMYWYQQKSSQAPKLLFHYYDKDFNNEADTPDNFQSRRPNTSFCFLDIRSPGLGDTAMYLCATSREGSLSGEQYFGPGTRLTVT.

This chain connects TRBV28 to TRBJ2-1; TRBD2 matches at 13 bases. The germline V gene has CDR1 MDHEN and CDR2 SYDVKM. CDR3 length: 17 amino acids. V dropped 2 bases and J dropped 6; count of bases not matched to a gene: 7. The CDR3 DNA is TGTGCCAGCAGTTTAGGATCTACTAGCGGGAGGGGCAATGAGCAGTTCTTC. It codes for CASSLGSTSGRGNEQFF.

CDR3 nucleotide sequence: TGCGCCAGCAGCCAAGATGTGCCGGCGGGTGGCTACGAGCAGTACTTC. Its translation: CASSQDVPAGGYEQYF. This chain connects TRBV4-3 to TRBJ2-7, with D perhaps matching TRBD2 (5 bases). From germline, CDR1 is LGHNA and CDR2 YSLEER. V gave up 0 bases and J gave up 3 bases, with 15 bases separating them. This CDR3 contains 16 residues.

The V call is TRBV25-1, the J call TRBJ2-1; D gene uncertain. Trimming pared 5 bases from V and 2 bases from J, leaving 7 bases between. Germline values: CDR1 MGHDK, CDR2 SYGVNS. The CDR3 loop spans 13 amino acids. The CDR3 sequence is CASSSDPYNEQFF. The CDR3 nucleotides are TGTGCCAGCAGTAGCGATCCCTACAATGAGCAGTTCTTC.

The chain employs TRBV19 and TRBJ2-2, with D possibly matching TRBD2 (6 bases). Germline V gene data show CDR1 as LNHDA and CDR2 as SQIVND (reference sequence). V gave up 9 bases and J gave up 0 bases, with 26 bases separating them. CDR3 length: 19 amino acids. The CDR3: CASRLGTLETSANTGELFF. The DNA for the CDR3 is TGTGCCAGCCGGCTCGGGACTTTGGAGACTTCGGCGAACACCGGGGAGCTGTTTTTT.

The chain links TRBV5-6 to TRBJ1-5, with TRBD1 identical over 9 bases. CDR1 is SGHDT and CDR2 is YYEEEE in the germline V gene. The CDR3 consists of 16 residues. V lost 4 bases, J lost 3 bases, and 8 bases stayed unmatched. CDR3 DNA: TGTGCCAGCAGCGTAGGCCGGGACAGGGTCAATCAGCCCCAGCATTTT. As protein: CASSVGRDRVNQPQHF.